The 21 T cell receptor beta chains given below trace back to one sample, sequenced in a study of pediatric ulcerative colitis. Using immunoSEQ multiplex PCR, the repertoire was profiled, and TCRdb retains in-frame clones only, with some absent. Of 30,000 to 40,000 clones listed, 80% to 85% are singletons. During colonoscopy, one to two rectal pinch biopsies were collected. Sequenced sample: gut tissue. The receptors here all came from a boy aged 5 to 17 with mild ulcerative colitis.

The CDR3 spells CSVDYGTGYGYTF. DNA for the CDR3: TGCAGCGTTGACTACGGGACAGGCTATGGCTACACCTTC. The chain combines TRBV29-1 with TRBJ1-2, with TRBD1 matching over 8 bases. The CDR3 has 13 residues. The germline CDR1 and CDR2 sequences are SQVTM and ANQGSEA. Losses at the gene ends were 3 bases for V and 4 bases for J; bases not matched to a gene: 4.

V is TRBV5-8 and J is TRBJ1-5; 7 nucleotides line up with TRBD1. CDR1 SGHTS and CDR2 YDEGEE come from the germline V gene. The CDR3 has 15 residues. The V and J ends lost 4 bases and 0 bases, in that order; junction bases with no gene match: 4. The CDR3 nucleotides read TGTGCCAGCAGCCTACAGGGGAGTAGCAATCAGCCCCAGCATTTT. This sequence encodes CASSLQGSSNQPQHF.

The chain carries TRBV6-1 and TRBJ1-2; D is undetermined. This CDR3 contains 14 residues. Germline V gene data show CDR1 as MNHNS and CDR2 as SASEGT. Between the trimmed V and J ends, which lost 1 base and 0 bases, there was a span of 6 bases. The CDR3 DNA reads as TGTGCCAGCAGTGAAGTGTCAGCTAACTATGGCTACACCTTC. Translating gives CASSEVSANYGYTF.

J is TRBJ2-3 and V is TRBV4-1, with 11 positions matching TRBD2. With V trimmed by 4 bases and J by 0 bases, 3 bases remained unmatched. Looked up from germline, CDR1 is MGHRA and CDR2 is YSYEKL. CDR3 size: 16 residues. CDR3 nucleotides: TGCGCCAGCAGCCTGACTAGCGGGATAAGCACAGATACGCAGTATTTT. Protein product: CASSLTSGISTDTQYF.

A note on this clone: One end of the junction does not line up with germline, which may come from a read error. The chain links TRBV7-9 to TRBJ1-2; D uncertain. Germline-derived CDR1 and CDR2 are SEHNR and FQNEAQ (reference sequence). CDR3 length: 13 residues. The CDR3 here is CASSLDLDDGYTF. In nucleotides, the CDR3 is TGTGCCAGCAGTTTAGATCTGGATGATGGCTACACCTTC.

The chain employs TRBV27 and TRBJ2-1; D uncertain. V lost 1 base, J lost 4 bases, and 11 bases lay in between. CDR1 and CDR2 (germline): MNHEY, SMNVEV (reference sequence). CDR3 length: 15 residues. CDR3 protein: CASSLWSRSYNEQFF. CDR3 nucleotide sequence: TGTGCCAGCAGTTTATGGAGCAGATCTTACAATGAGCAGTTCTTC.

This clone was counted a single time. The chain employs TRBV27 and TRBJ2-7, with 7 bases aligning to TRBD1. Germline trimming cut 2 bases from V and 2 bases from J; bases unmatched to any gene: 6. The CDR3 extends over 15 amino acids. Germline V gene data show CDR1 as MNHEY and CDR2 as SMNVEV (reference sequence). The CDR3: CASSLRQGSTYEQYF. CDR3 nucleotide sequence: TGTGCCAGCAGTTTACGACAGGGTAGTACCTACGAGCAGTACTTC.

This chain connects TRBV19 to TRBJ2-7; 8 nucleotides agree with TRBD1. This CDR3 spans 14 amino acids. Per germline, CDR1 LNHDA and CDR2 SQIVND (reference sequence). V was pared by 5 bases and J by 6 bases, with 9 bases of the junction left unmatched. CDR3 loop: CASSGARGPREQYF. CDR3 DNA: TGTGCCAGTAGTGGAGCCAGGGGGCCTCGCGAGCAGTACTTC.

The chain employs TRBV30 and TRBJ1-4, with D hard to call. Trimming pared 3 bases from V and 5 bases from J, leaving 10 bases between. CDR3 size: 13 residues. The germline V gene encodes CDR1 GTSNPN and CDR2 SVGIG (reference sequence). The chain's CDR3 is CAWSLSENEKLFF. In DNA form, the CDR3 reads TGTGCCTGGAGCCTCTCGGAAAATGAAAAACTGTTTTTT.

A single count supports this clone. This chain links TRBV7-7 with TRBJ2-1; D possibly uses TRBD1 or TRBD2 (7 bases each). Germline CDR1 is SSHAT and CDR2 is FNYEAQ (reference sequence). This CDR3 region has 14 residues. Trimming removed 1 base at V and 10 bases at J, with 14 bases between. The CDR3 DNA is TGTGCCAGCAGCTTAGGGGGGGGACAGCTAGAGCAGTTCTTC. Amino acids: CASSLGGGQLEQFF.

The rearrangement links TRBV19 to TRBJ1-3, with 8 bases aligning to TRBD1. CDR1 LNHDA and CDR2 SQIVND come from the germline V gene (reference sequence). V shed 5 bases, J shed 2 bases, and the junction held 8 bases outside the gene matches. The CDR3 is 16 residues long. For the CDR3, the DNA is TGTGCCAGTAGTTTCTTCGGACAGGGTCCTGGAAACACCATATATTTT. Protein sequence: CASSFFGQGPGNTIYF.

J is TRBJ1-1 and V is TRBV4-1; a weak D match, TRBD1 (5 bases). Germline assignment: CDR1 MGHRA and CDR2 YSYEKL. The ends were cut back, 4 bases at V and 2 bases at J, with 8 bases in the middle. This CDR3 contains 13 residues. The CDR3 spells CASSPTVNTEAFF. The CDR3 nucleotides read TGCGCCAGCAGCCCGACAGTTAACACTGAAGCTTTCTTT.

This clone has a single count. The CDR3 protein is CASSPQDYGGYGYTF. CDR3 sequence (DNA): TGTGCCAGCTCACCACAGGATTATGGAGGCTATGGCTACACCTTC. The chain links TRBV18 to TRBJ1-2; no firm D call. V shed 1 base and J shed 4 bases, with 13 bases lying between them. The CDR3 sequence is 15 residues long. CDR1 is KGHSH, CDR2 LQKENI, per germline.

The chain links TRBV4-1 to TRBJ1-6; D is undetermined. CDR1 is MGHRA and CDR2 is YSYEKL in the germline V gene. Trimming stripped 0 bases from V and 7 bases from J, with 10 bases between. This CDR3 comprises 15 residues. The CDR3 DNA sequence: TGCGCCAGCAGCCAAGATGGGCAAATCAATTCACCCCTCCACTTT. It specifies CASSQDGQINSPLHF.

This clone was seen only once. In DNA, the CDR3 is TGTGCCAGCAGCTCCCATCGGACAGCATCGAACACTGAAGCTTTCTTT. This encodes CASSSHRTASNTEAFF. The rearrangement links TRBV7-2 to TRBJ1-1, with D possibly TRBD1 on 6 matching bases. V lost 4 bases and J lost 1, with 16 bases in between. Germline V gene data show CDR1 as SGHTA and CDR2 as FQGNSA. The CDR3 sequence is 16 residues long. The full variable domain, rest sourced from reference TRBV7-2 and TRBJ1-1, is GAGVSQSPSNKVTEKGKDVELRCDPISGHTALYWYRQSLGQGLEFLIYFQGNSAPDKSGLPSDRFSAERTGGSVSTLTIQRTQQEDSAVYLCASSSHRTASNTEAFFGQGTRLTVV.

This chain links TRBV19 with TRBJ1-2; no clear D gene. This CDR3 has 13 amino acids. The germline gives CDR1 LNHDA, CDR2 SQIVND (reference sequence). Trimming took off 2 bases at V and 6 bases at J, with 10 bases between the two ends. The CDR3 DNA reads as TGTGCCAGTAGTATAAAGGACGAAGATGGCTACACCTTC. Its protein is CASSIKDEDGYTF.

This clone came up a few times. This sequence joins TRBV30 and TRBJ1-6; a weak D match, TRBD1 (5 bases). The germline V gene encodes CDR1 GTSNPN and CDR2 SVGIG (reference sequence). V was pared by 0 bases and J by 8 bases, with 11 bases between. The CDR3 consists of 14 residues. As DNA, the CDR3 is TGTGCCTGGAGTGTTTGGGTAGGGGATTCACCCCTCCACTTT. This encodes CAWSVWVGDSPLHF.

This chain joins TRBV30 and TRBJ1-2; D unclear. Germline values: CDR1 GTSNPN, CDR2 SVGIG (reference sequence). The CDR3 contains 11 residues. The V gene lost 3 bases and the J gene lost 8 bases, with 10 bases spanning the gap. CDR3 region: CAWSNIQGYTF. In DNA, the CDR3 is TGTGCCTGGAGCAATATTCAGGGCTACACCTTC.

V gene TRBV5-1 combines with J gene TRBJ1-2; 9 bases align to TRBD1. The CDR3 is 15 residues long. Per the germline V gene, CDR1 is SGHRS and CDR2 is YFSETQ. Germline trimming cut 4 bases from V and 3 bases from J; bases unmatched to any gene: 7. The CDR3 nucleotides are TGCGCCAGCAGCCTGACAGGGGGAGGGGACTATGGCTACACCTTC. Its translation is CASSLTGGGDYGYTF.

The CDR3 DNA follows: TGTGCCAGTAGCCCTACAGGGGGGAGTGAAAAACTGTTTTTT. Encoded protein: CASSPTGGSEKLFF. V is TRBV19 and J is TRBJ1-4; TRBD1 matches at 8 bases. With V trimmed by 6 bases and J by 7 bases, 7 bases remained unmatched. Per the germline V gene, CDR1 is LNHDA and CDR2 is SQIVND (reference sequence). This CDR3 contains 14 residues.

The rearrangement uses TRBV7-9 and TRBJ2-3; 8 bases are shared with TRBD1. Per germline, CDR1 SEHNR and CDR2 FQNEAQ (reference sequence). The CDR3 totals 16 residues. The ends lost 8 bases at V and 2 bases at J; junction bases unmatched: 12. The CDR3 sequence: CASVGQGFSITDTQYF. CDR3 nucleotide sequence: TGTGCCAGCGTCGGACAGGGATTCTCAATCACAGATACGCAGTATTTT. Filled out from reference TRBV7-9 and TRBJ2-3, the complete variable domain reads DTGVSQNPRHKITKRGQNVTFRCDPISEHNRLYWYRQTLGQGPEFLTYFQNEAQLEKSRLLSDRFSAERPKGSFSTLEIQRTEQGDSAMYLCASVGQGFSITDTQYFGPGTRLTVL.